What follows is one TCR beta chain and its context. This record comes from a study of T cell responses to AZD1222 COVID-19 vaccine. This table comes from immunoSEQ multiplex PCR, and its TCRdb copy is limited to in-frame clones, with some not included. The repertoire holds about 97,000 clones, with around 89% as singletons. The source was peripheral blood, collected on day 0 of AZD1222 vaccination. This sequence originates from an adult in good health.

CDR3 DNA sequence: TGTGCCAGTAGTGCAGAGAGCGCAACCAGTGAAAAACTGTTTTTT. Its protein product is CASSAESATSEKLFF. The chain employs TRBV19 and TRBJ1-4; D is undetermined. Germline V gene sequence: CDR1 LNHDA, CDR2 SQIVND (reference sequence). V dropped 5 bases and J dropped 7 bases, with 17 bases sitting between them. The CDR3 length is 15 residues.